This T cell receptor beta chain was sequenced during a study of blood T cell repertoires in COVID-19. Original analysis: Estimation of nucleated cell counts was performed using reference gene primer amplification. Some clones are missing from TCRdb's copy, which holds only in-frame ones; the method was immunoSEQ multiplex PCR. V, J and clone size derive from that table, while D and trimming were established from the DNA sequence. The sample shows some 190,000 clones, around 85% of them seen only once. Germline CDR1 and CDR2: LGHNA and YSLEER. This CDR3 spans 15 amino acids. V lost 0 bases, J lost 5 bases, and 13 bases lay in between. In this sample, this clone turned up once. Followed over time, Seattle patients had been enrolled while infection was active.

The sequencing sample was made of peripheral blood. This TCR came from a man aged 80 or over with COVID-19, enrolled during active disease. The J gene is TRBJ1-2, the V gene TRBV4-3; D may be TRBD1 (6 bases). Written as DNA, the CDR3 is TGCGCCAGCAGCCAAGATCAAGGGGGTTGGTATGGCTACACCTTC. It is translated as CASSQDQGGWYGYTF.